This T cell receptor beta chain was recovered during a study of blood T cell repertoires in COVID-19. The V gene's germline CDR1 is LGHDT and CDR2 YNNKEL (reference sequence). Trimming took 3 bases from V and 0 from J, leaving 17 bases between them. This CDR3 is built from 17 residues. The repertoire was sequenced with immunoSEQ multiplex PCR; TCRdb's copy has only in-frame clones and lacks some. The sample has some 150,000 clones; roughly 84% are singletons. This receptor was taken from a woman aged 45-65 years who had been exposed to COVID-19. Sequenced material: PBMCs or T cells enriched from blood (not recorded which). The V and J genes are TRBV3-1 (or the pseudogene TRBV3-2) and TRBJ1-1; maybe TRBD1 (5 bases). CDR3 protein: CASSQAGLDPLNTEAFF. The DNA of the CDR3 is TGTGCCAGCAGCCAGGCGGGACTAGATCCATTGAACACTGAAGCTTTCTTT.